This passage covers 29 T cell receptor beta chains from one sample sequenced in a study of radiation and T cells in renal cell carcinoma. Some clones are missing from TCRdb's copy, which holds only in-frame ones; the method was immunoSEQ multiplex PCR. The sample shows about 160,000 clones, about 88% of them seen only once. Time point in this sample: baseline pretreatment blood. As to treatment: 15 Gy SBRT to primary tumor, nephrectomy 4 weeks later. The material was blood, obtained from a patient whose treatment included radiotherapy and nephrectomy. These receptors were taken from an older woman with renal cell carcinoma.

This clone was observed a few times. The chain joins TRBV7-3 to TRBJ1-1; tentatively, D is TRBD1 (5 bases). The CDR3 is made up of 12 amino acids. With 2 bases removed from V and 11 bases from J, the gap between germline ends came to 12 bases. From germline, CDR1 is SGHTA and CDR2 FQGTGA. The CDR3 loop is CASSLYPGDAFF. For the CDR3, the DNA is TGTGCCAGCAGCTTATATCCCGGGGACGCTTTCTTT. The whole variable domain, filled in from reference TRBV7-3 and TRBJ1-1, reads GAGVSQTPSNKVTEKGKYVELRCDPISGHTALYWYRQSLGQGPEFLIYFQGTGAADDSGLPNDRFFAVRPEGSVSTLKIQRTERGDSAVYLCASSLYPGDAFFGQGTRLTVV.

The chain couples TRBV30 to TRBJ1-2; the match to TRBD1 covers 10 bases. Trimming at V came to 2 bases and at J to 3 bases, leaving 3 bases not matched to a gene. CDR1 is GTSNPN, CDR2 SVGIG, per germline (reference sequence). The CDR3 loop spans 14 amino acids. The CDR3 region has the DNA TGTGCCTGGAGTCGGACAGGGGGGGACTATGGCTACACCTTC. Translating it yields CAWSRTGGDYGYTF.

V usage is TRBV4-1 and J usage is TRBJ2-1; no clear D gene. CDR3 length equals 16 residues. CDR1 and CDR2 from the germline V gene are MGHRA and YSYEKL. Trimming removed 0 bases from V and 4 bases from J, with 13 bases in between. The CDR3 region has the DNA TGCGCCAGCAGCCAAGAGGGCGGATTCACGTACAATGAGCAGTTCTTC. This codes for CASSQEGGFTYNEQFF.

CDR3 DNA: TGTGCCAGCAGTCCCAGGGCGCCCCAGCATTTT. Its protein product is CASSPRAPQHF. This sequence joins TRBV27 and TRBJ1-5, with a possible D match to TRBD1 (5 bases). There are 11 residues in the CDR3. Germline CDR1 MNHEY, CDR2 SMNVEV (reference sequence). Trimming stripped 5 bases from V and 9 bases from J, with 8 bases between.

This chain links TRBV19 with TRBJ2-5, with 10 bases fitting TRBD2. Trimming took 6 bases from V and 5 from J; bases not matched to a gene: 3. The CDR3 runs to 13 residues. Germline V CDR1 and CDR2: LNHDA, SQIVND (reference sequence). The CDR3 sequence: CASRLAGAETQYF. DNA of the CDR3: TGTGCCAGTAGGCTAGCGGGGGCGGAGACCCAGTACTTC.

This rearrangement joins TRBV19 to TRBJ2-1; 7 bases are shared with TRBD2. Germline V gene sequence: CDR1 LNHDA, CDR2 SQIVND (reference sequence). The CDR3 has 11 residues. V lost 8 bases, J lost 6 bases, and 1 base stayed unmatched. CDR3 bases: TGTGCCAGTCAGCGGGGCAATGAGCAGTTCTTC. It is translated as CASQRGNEQFF.

This clone was observed a single time. The chain couples TRBV5-1 to TRBJ1-2, with 8 bases aligning to TRBD1. The trim removed 3 bases at V and 8 bases at J, leaving 21 bases unmatched. The CDR3 consists of 18 residues. Germline values: CDR1 SGHRS, CDR2 YFSETQ. The CDR3 DNA reads as TGCGCCAGCAGCTCATATATTCCGGGACAGGTGTGGTCTGAGGGCTACACCTTC. Amino acids: CASSSYIPGQVWSEGYTF. The whole variable domain, filled in from reference TRBV5-1 and TRBJ1-2, reads KAGVTQTPRYLIKTRGQQVTLSCSPISGHRSVSWYQQTPGQGLQFLFEYFSETQRNKGNFPGRFSGRQFSNSRSEMNVSTLELGDSALYLCASSSYIPGQVWSEGYTFGSGTRLTVV.

The chain employs TRBV2 and TRBJ2-2; tentative D call: TRBD1 (6 bases). Germline V lookup: CDR1 SNHLY, CDR2 FYNNEI. This CDR3 has 16 residues. Trimming took 6 bases from V and 0 from J, leaving 14 bases between them. The CDR3 loop is CASSETGLANTGELFF. The CDR3 region has the DNA TGTGCCAGCAGCGAGACAGGCCTCGCGAACACCGGGGAGCTGTTTTTT.

V gene TRBV7-8 combines with J gene TRBJ2-3, with 8 bases lining up with TRBD1. Germline loops: CDR1 SGHVS, CDR2 FQNEAQ. The CDR3 contains 15 residues. Losses at the gene ends were 5 bases for V and 7 bases for J; bases not matched to a gene: 11. This chain's CDR3 is CASSLGQAFPYTQYF. The DNA for the CDR3 is TGTGCCAGCAGCCTGGGACAGGCCTTTCCCTATACGCAGTATTTT. Full variable domain (rest looked up from reference TRBV7-8 and TRBJ2-3): GAGVSQSPRYKVAKRGQDVALRCDPISGHVSLFWYQQALGQGPEFLTYFQNEAQLDKSGLPSDRFFAERPEGSVSTLKIQRTQQEDSAVYLCASSLGQAFPYTQYFGPGTRLTVL.

CDR3 coding DNA: TGCGCCAGCAGCCCCTTGATCAACACCGGGGAGCTGTTTTTT. Translating it yields CASSPLINTGELFF. The chain employs TRBV5-1 and TRBJ2-2; D ambiguous. V lost 4 bases to trimming and J lost 2 bases, with 9 bases between them. The CDR3 is made up of 14 amino acids. Germline V gene lookup returns CDR1 SGHRS and CDR2 YFSETQ.

The rearrangement joins TRBV5-1 to TRBJ1-6, with D perhaps matching TRBD1 (5 bases). The CDR3 covers 16 residues. Germline CDR1 SGHRS, CDR2 YFSETQ. V lost 4 bases to trimming and J lost 8 bases, with 19 bases between them. CDR3 region: CASSPRDFGVYSPLHF. CDR3 DNA sequence: TGCGCCAGCAGCCCCCGGGACTTCGGTGTATATTCACCCCTCCACTTT. Looking up the rest from reference TRBV5-1 and TRBJ1-6 gives the full variable domain: KAGVTQTPRYLIKTRGQQVTLSCSPISGHRSVSWYQQTPGQGLQFLFEYFSETQRNKGNFPGRFSGRQFSNSRSEMNVSTLELGDSALYLCASSPRDFGVYSPLHFGNGTRLTVT.

This rearrangement joins TRBV15 to TRBJ1-4, with D possibly TRBD1 on 5 matching bases. Trimming shortened V by 0 bases and J by 8 bases, and 19 bases separated the two germline ends. Germline V CDR1 and CDR2: LNHNV, YYDKDF (reference sequence). The CDR3 totals 17 residues. The CDR3 nucleotides are TGTGCCACCAGCAGAGAGGGTTCAGGTCAGGGCGGGGAAAAACTGTTTTTT. Protein: CATSREGSGQGGEKLFF.

The CDR3 loop is CASSFNRGRTYEQYF. The CDR3 DNA sequence: TGTGCCAGCAGCTTCAACAGGGGGCGTACGTACGAGCAGTACTTC. This rearrangement joins TRBV13 to TRBJ2-7; the match to TRBD1 covers 9 bases. Germline V CDR1 and CDR2: PRHDT, FYEKMQ (reference sequence). J lost 4 bases, V lost 3 bases, and 7 bases had no gene match. The CDR3 is made up of 15 amino acids.

V is TRBV4-3 and J is TRBJ2-1, with 11 positions matching TRBD2. V trimming: 0 bases; J trimming: 5 bases; junction bases outside the gene matches: 3. Per germline, CDR1 LGHNA and CDR2 YSLEER. CDR3 size: 16 residues. This chain's CDR3 is CASSQEVAGGNNEQFF. The CDR3 DNA sequence: TGCGCCAGCAGCCAAGAGGTAGCGGGGGGGAACAATGAGCAGTTCTTC.

The chain uses TRBV15 and TRBJ1-4; D is possibly TRBD1 (6 bases). V lost 0 bases to trimming and J lost 5 bases, with 13 bases between them. Germline CDR1 is LNHNV and CDR2 is YYDKDF (reference sequence). This CDR3 is 16 amino acids long. Here the CDR3 reads CATSRDLTGLNEKLFF. The CDR3, as DNA: TGTGCCACCAGCAGAGATCTGACAGGCTTAAATGAAAAACTGTTTTTT.

Only one count was recorded for this clone. The chain links TRBV30 to TRBJ1-2, with D hard to call. CDR1 is GTSNPN and CDR2 is SVGIG in the germline V gene (reference sequence). V was cut by 0 bases and J by 4 bases, with 18 bases left in between. The CDR3 loop spans 16 amino acids. CDR3 coding DNA: TGTGCCTGGAGTGTCAACTTGTCGGGAAAGGGCTATGGCTACACCTTC. Protein: CAWSVNLSGKGYGYTF.

This chain uses TRBV5-4 with TRBJ2-6; D not resolved. The germline V gene encodes CDR1 SGHNT and CDR2 YYREEE (reference sequence). V was clipped by 0 bases and J by 0 bases, with 13 bases between them. The CDR3 runs 18 residues. The chain's CDR3 is CASSLVGRQSSGANVLTF. Written as DNA, the CDR3 is TGTGCCAGCAGCTTGGTAGGTCGGCAGAGCTCTGGGGCCAACGTCCTGACTTTC.

The table lists this clone with a count of one. This chain uses TRBV7-8 with TRBJ2-3, with no clear D. The CDR3 consists of 15 residues. In germline, CDR1 is SGHVS, CDR2 FQNEAQ. Trimming shortened V by 0 bases and J by 1 base, and 8 bases separated the two germline ends. CDR3 residues: CASSLANRGTDTQYF. CDR3 nucleotides: TGTGCCAGCAGCTTAGCGAACAGAGGCACAGATACGCAGTATTTT.

The chain links TRBV7-9 to TRBJ2-4; D is perhaps TRBD1 (5 bases). Trimming cost V 3 bases and J 0 bases, with 21 bases left between them. Germline assignment: CDR1 SEHNR and CDR2 FQNEAQ (reference sequence). The CDR3 totals 19 residues. CDR3 nucleotides: TGTGCCAGCAGCTTTTTTCAGGGATCTTTACCACTAGCCAAAAACATTCAGTACTTC. It yields the protein CASSFFQGSLPLAKNIQYF.

The chain employs TRBV5-1 and TRBJ2-7, with D possibly TRBD2 on 5 matching bases. Trimming stripped 0 bases from V and 5 bases from J, with 15 bases between. Germline CDR1 is SGHRS and CDR2 is YFSETQ. This CDR3 has 15 amino acids. For the CDR3, the DNA is TGCGCCAGCAGCTTGGGTGACCCGAAGAGGGACGAGCAGTACTTC. Protein sequence: CASSLGDPKRDEQYF.

The rearrangement uses TRBV28 and TRBJ1-2, with 8 bases lining up with TRBD1. With V trimmed by 10 bases and J by 6 bases, 7 bases remained unmatched. CDR3 size: 12 residues. Germline loops: CDR1 MDHEN, CDR2 SYDVKM. The CDR3 region is CATRDRKDGYTF. The CDR3, as DNA: TGTGCCACCCGGGACAGGAAAGATGGCTACACCTTC.

This clone was picked up one time. The chain recombines TRBV2 with TRBJ1-6, with 9 nucleotides matching TRBD1. After removal of 6 bases from V and 6 bases from J, the junction contained 9 bases not matched to a gene. Germline CDR1 and CDR2: SNHLY and FYNNEI. The CDR3 totals 16 residues. The CDR3 here is CASSPGTGNTNSPLHF. CDR3 nucleotide sequence: TGTGCCAGCAGCCCCGGGACAGGGAACACTAATTCACCCCTCCACTTT.

On this clone: The same CDR3 also results from other DNA sequences found in this sample. The chain links TRBV18 to TRBJ1-1, with 8 bases lining up with TRBD1. Trimming removed 3 bases from V and 5 bases from J; junction bases left unmatched: 2. Germline-derived CDR1 and CDR2 are KGHSH and LQKENI. The CDR3 is 13 residues long. The CDR3 reads CASSPTGGTEAFF. CDR3 coding DNA: TGTGCCAGCTCACCTACAGGGGGGACTGAAGCTTTCTTT.

The chain couples TRBV29-1 to TRBJ1-2, with D unclear. Germline V gene lookup returns CDR1 SQVTM and CDR2 ANQGSEA. The CDR3 sequence is 12 residues long. The V end was cut by 3 bases, the J end by 3 bases, with 8 bases between. The CDR3 here is CSVDGWDYGYTF. CDR3 in DNA: TGCAGCGTTGATGGATGGGACTATGGCTACACCTTC.

The J gene is TRBJ1-6, the V gene TRBV30; D might be TRBD1 (5 bases). The germline V gene encodes CDR1 GTSNPN and CDR2 SVGIG (reference sequence). V gave up 0 bases and J gave up 0 bases, with 9 bases separating them. This CDR3 has 16 amino acids. The chain's CDR3 is CAWSVSGSSYNSPLHF. CDR3 bases: TGTGCCTGGAGTGTTTCAGGGAGCTCCTATAATTCACCCCTCCACTTT.

The chain employs TRBV2 and TRBJ2-3, with 9 bases fitting TRBD2. The J segment lost 6 bases and the V segment lost 3 bases, leaving 10 bases of the junction unmatched. CDR1 SNHLY and CDR2 FYNNEI come from the germline V gene. The CDR3 has 16 amino acids. The CDR3 sequence is CASSDPLAGGPDTQYF. As DNA, the CDR3 is TGTGCCAGCAGTGACCCACTCGCGGGGGGGCCCGATACGCAGTATTTT.

The chain carries TRBV5-1 and TRBJ1-5; tentative D call: TRBD1 (5 bases). The germline CDR1 and CDR2 sequences are SGHRS and YFSETQ. V lost 0 bases and J 4 bases, leaving 11 bases between the germline ends. There are 15 residues in the CDR3. Written as DNA, the CDR3 is TGCGCCAGCAGCTTGGGAAGGGGCCCGAATCAGCCCCAGCATTTT. It encodes CASSLGRGPNQPQHF.

The chain carries TRBV19 and TRBJ1-2; D ambiguous. Germline V gives CDR1 LNHDA, CDR2 SQIVND (reference sequence). The CDR3 contains 14 residues. Trimming removed 4 bases at V and 8 bases at J, with 17 bases between. CDR3 coding DNA: TGTGCCAGTAGTACGCCCGGGAGAGGAGAGGGCTACACCTTC. This translates into CASSTPGRGEGYTF. The full variable domain, in which reference TRBV19 and TRBJ1-2 provide the parts outside the CDR3, is DGGITQSPKYLFRKEGQNVTLSCEQNLNHDAMYWYRQDPGQGLRLIYYSQIVNDFQKGDIAEGYSVSREKKESFPLTVTSAQKNPTAFYLCASSTPGRGEGYTFGSGTRLTVV.

This clone was observed once. The chain uses TRBV7-2 and TRBJ2-3; D may correspond to TRBD1 or TRBD2 (7 bases each). Germline loops: CDR1 SGHTA, CDR2 FQGNSA. Trimming pared 6 bases from V and 2 bases from J, leaving 12 bases between. The CDR3 sequence is 14 residues long. The CDR3 reads CASRPGGATDTQYF. The CDR3 region has the DNA TGTGCCAGCAGACCAGGGGGGGCCACAGATACGCAGTATTTT.